This T cell receptor (beta chain) derives from a study of a mutant IDH1 vaccine in newly diagnosed glioma. The wider study: Treated individuals were approximately 62% male and about 38% female, averaging about 40 years of age.

Repertoires were generated with immunoSEQ multiplex PCR, while TCRdb's copy carries only in-frame clones and drops some. Found here are about 72,000 clones, about four fifths of them singletons; the top ten hold about 12%. General study results and limits: Shifts in the top peripheral T cell clonotypes seemed unrelated to pseudoprogression.

V dropped 6 bases and J dropped 5 bases, with 13 bases sitting between them. The germline V gene has CDR1 SGHDN and CDR2 FVKESK. The CDR3 is 13 amino acids. Regarding this clone: The antigen is not known.

Sample time point: week 35, safety follow-up. A single vaccine dose contained 300 ug of mutant IDH1 20-mer peptide, and topical imiquimod was used with it. There were eight vaccinations for patients, given in weeks 1, 3, 5, 7, 11, 15, 19 and 23. The chain has TRBV14 and TRBJ1-1; no definite D call. The sequenced sample was PBMCs, obtained from a glioma patient whose treatment included an IDH1 peptide vaccine. The clonotype originates from a man aged 18 to 35 with glioma. The CDR3 loop is CASSTGGRTEAFF. The DNA for the CDR3 is TGTGCCAGCAGTACTGGCGGTCGGACTGAAGCTTTCTTT.